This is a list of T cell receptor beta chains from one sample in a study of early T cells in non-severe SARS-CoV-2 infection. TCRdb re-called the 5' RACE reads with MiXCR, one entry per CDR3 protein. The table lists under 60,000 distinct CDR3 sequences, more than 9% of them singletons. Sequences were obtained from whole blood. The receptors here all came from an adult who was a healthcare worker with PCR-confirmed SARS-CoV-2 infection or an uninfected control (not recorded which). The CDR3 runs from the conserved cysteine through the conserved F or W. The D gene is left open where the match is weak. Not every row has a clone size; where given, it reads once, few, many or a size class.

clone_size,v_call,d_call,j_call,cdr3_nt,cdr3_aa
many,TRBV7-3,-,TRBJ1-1,TGTGCCAGCAGCTTAAAGGGAATCACTGAAGCTTTCTTT,CASSLKGITEAFF
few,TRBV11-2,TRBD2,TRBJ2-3,TGTGCCAGCAGCGCCGGTAAACTAGCGGGGGGCCGTTGGGATACGCAGTATTTT,CASSAGKLAGGRWDTQYF
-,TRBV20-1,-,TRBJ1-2,TGCAGTGCTCTTGGGGACACCCTTAACTATGGCTACACCTTC,CSALGDTLNYGYTF
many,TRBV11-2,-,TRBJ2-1,TGTGCCAGCAGCTTAGATCCCTTGGTGCCCGAGCAGTTCTTC,CASSLDPLVPEQFF
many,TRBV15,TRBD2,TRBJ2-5,TGTGCCACCAGCAAGGGACTAGCGTTGGAGACCCAGTACTTC,CATSKGLALETQYF
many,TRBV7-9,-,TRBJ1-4,TGTGCCAGCAGCTATGGCAGGGCAACTAATGAAAAACTGTTTTTT,CASSYGRATNEKLFF
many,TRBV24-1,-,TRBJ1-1,TGTGCCACCAGTGATCCCCAGAGAACTGAAGCTTTCTTT,CATSDPQRTEAFF
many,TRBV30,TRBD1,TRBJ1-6,TGTGCCTGGACGGGACAGGGAGGTTCACCCCTCCACTTT,CAWTGQGGSPLHF
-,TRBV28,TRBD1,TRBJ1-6,TGTGTCAGCATCGCCCAGGACAGGGGTGGGTCACCCCTCCACTTT,CVSIAQDRGGSPLHF
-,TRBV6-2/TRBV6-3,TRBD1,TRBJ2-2,TGTGCCAGCAGACAACAGGGGGCGAACACCGGGGAGCTGTTTTTT,CASRQQGANTGELFF
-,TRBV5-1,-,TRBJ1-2,TGCGCCAGCAGCTTGACGGCCCCCGCGGGCTACACCTTC,CASSLTAPAGYTF
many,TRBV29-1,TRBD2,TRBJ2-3,TGCAGCGTTGACAGAGCGGGGGGGCCAGATACGCAGTATTTT,CSVDRAGGPDTQYF
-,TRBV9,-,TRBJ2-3,TGTGCCAGCAGCCCCGGGTCCCACAGCACAGATACGCAGTATTTT,CASSPGSHSTDTQYF